This T cell receptor beta chain was sequenced in a study of T-cell reconstitution after alpha-beta-depleted transplantation in children. For TCRbeta, the library was prepared with unique molecular identifiers. A single record per CDR3 protein comes from TCRdb applying MiXCR to the PCR reads. Seen here are some 600,000 distinct CDR3 sequences, approximately 13% observed once, and the top ten hold 2% to 2.5%. This CDR3 is built from 15 residues. After removal of 5 bases from V and 1 base from J, the junction contained 5 bases not matched to a gene. The receptor was derived from a male patient between 10 and 17 years old who had a stem cell transplant for acute myeloid leukemia, so the T cells may come from the graft donor. This chain links TRBV12-3 or TRBV12-4 with TRBJ2-7; TRBD2 aligns across 10 bases. The sequenced sample was PBMCs, mostly from graft donor cells, obtained 360 days after TCRalphabeta/CD19-depleted stem cell transplant. Written as DNA, the CDR3 is TGTGCCAGCAGTCCTGAACTAGCGGGGTCCTACGAGCAGTACTTC. It specifies CASSPELAGSYEQYF.